This is a list of T cell receptor beta chains from one sample in a study of post-analysis software for immune sequencing data. TCRdb passed the PCR reads through MiXCR, listing each CDR3 protein once. The sample contains more than 450,000 distinct CDR3 sequences, around 31% of which appear only once. The sample consisted of blood. The source is a girl aged 2-17 years with multiple sclerosis. The CDR3 runs from the conserved cysteine through the conserved F or W. A D gene is named only where the DNA matches it firmly. Only some rows state a clone size, as once, few, many or a class for expanded clones.

j_call: TRBJ1-2
clone_size: .
v_call: TRBV27
d_call: TRBD1
cdr3_aa: CASGTGANYGYTF
cdr3_nt: TGTGCCAGCGGAACAGGGGCCAACTATGGCTACACCTTC

j_call: TRBJ1-1
clone_size: few
v_call: TRBV29-1
d_call: .
cdr3_aa: CSVAGTINTEAFF
cdr3_nt: TGCAGCGTAGCCGGGACAATTAACACTGAAGCTTTCTTT

j_call: TRBJ1-1
clone_size: few
v_call: TRBV7-8
d_call: .
cdr3_aa: CASSLEGVLNTEAFF
cdr3_nt: TGTGCCAGCAGCTTAGAAGGCGTTTTGAACACTGAAGCTTTCTTT

j_call: TRBJ1-6
clone_size: .
v_call: TRBV6-5
d_call: .
cdr3_aa: CASSLEGGYRNSPLHF
cdr3_nt: TGTGCCAGCAGTCTAGAGGGCGGGTACCGGAATTCACCCCTCCACTTT

j_call: TRBJ2-3
clone_size: .
v_call: TRBV7-3
d_call: TRBD2
cdr3_aa: CASSPQTSGGADTQYF
cdr3_nt: TGTGCCAGCAGCCCGCAGACTAGCGGGGGGGCGGATACGCAGTATTTT

j_call: TRBJ2-7
clone_size: few
v_call: TRBV14
d_call: TRBD1
cdr3_aa: CASSQGDRDYEQYF
cdr3_nt: TGTGCCAGCAGCCAAGGGGACAGGGACTACGAGCAGTACTTC

j_call: TRBJ1-3
clone_size: .
v_call: TRBV6-5
d_call: .
cdr3_aa: CASTRQLGGLGNTIYF
cdr3_nt: TGTGCCAGCACACGACAACTAGGGGGTCTCGGAAACACCATATATTTT

j_call: TRBJ2-5
clone_size: few
v_call: TRBV24-1
d_call: .
cdr3_aa: CATSGYGTPGQETQYF
cdr3_nt: TGTGCCACCAGTGGTTACGGGACTCCCGGTCAAGAGACCCAGTACTTC

j_call: TRBJ2-3
clone_size: .
v_call: TRBV19
d_call: .
cdr3_aa: CASSIDRGSTDTQYF
cdr3_nt: TGTGCCAGTAGTATAGATCGCGGGAGCACAGATACGCAGTATTTT

j_call: TRBJ2-5
clone_size: .
v_call: TRBV6-5
d_call: .
cdr3_aa: CASSYLTGLQTPETQYF
cdr3_nt: TGTGCCAGCAGTTACTTGACGGGACTGCAAACCCCAGAGACCCAGTACTTC

j_call: TRBJ2-1
clone_size: .
v_call: TRBV9
d_call: .
cdr3_aa: CASSVVSGAWSYNEQFF
cdr3_nt: TGTGCCAGCAGCGTAGTTTCCGGGGCTTGGTCCTACAATGAGCAGTTCTTC

j_call: TRBJ1-4
clone_size: .
v_call: TRBV3-1
d_call: .
cdr3_aa: CASSWGPLGDEKLFF
cdr3_nt: TGTGCCAGCAGCTGGGGCCCGCTGGGGGATGAAAAACTGTTTTTT

j_call: TRBJ2-1
clone_size: few
v_call: TRBV5-6
d_call: .
cdr3_aa: CASSPWSWAAYNEQFF
cdr3_nt: TGTGCCAGCAGCCCATGGTCTTGGGCAGCCTACAATGAGCAGTTCTTC

j_call: TRBJ2-1
clone_size: once
v_call: TRBV29-1
d_call: TRBD2
cdr3_aa: CSGDTSGVYNEQFF
cdr3_nt: TGCAGCGGGGACACTAGCGGGGTTTACAATGAGCAGTTCTTC

j_call: TRBJ2-3
clone_size: .
v_call: TRBV10-3
d_call: TRBD2
cdr3_aa: CAIRGGGGDTQYF
cdr3_nt: TGTGCCATCAGAGGCGGGGGGGGAGATACGCAGTATTTT

j_call: TRBJ2-1
clone_size: few
v_call: TRBV6-6
d_call: TRBD2
cdr3_aa: CASSAGLAAYNEQFF
cdr3_nt: TGTGCCAGCAGTGCAGGACTAGCGGCCTACAATGAGCAGTTCTTC

j_call: TRBJ2-7
clone_size: once
v_call: TRBV20-1
d_call: .
cdr3_aa: CSARGPPGLGPYEQYF
cdr3_nt: TGCAGTGCTAGAGGCCCACCGGGACTGGGGCCCTACGAGCAGTACTTC

j_call: TRBJ1-2
clone_size: few
v_call: TRBV12-3/TRBV12-4
d_call: .
cdr3_aa: CASSLAQWIYGYTF
cdr3_nt: TGTGCCAGCAGTTTAGCACAGTGGATCTATGGCTACACCTTC

j_call: TRBJ2-7
clone_size: .
v_call: TRBV5-1
d_call: .
cdr3_aa: CASSHIGLGTADYEQYF
cdr3_nt: TGCGCCAGCAGCCACATTGGCTTAGGTACAGCCGATTACGAGCAGTACTTC

j_call: TRBJ2-1
clone_size: few
v_call: TRBV5-5
d_call: .
cdr3_aa: CASSLYESNEQFF
cdr3_nt: TGTGCCAGCAGCTTGTATGAGTCCAATGAGCAGTTCTTC

j_call: TRBJ2-5
clone_size: few
v_call: TRBV10-2
d_call: .
cdr3_aa: CASSESKMGSETQYF
cdr3_nt: TGCGCCAGCAGTGAGTCGAAGATGGGGTCAGAGACCCAGTACTTC

j_call: TRBJ2-3
clone_size: .
v_call: TRBV29-1
d_call: .
cdr3_aa: CSVEPRDTYTDTQYF
cdr3_nt: TGCAGCGTTGAGCCCCGGGACACCTACACAGATACGCAGTATTTT

j_call: TRBJ2-7
clone_size: many
v_call: TRBV6-1
d_call: TRBD1
cdr3_aa: CASENSGTGFEQYF
cdr3_nt: TGTGCCAGCGAAAACTCCGGGACAGGGTTCGAGCAGTACTTC

j_call: TRBJ1-5
clone_size: .
v_call: TRBV2
d_call: .
cdr3_aa: CASSGGEGQPQHF
cdr3_nt: TGTGCCAGCAGTGGGGGGGAGGGTCAGCCCCAGCATTTT

j_call: TRBJ2-7
clone_size: .
v_call: TRBV3-1
d_call: .
cdr3_aa: CASSQEEPGLSYEQYF
cdr3_nt: TGTGCCAGCAGCCAAGAGGAGCCGGGGCTCTCCTACGAGCAGTACTTC

j_call: TRBJ2-4
clone_size: few
v_call: TRBV20-1
d_call: TRBD2
cdr3_aa: CSARPGGKNIQYF
cdr3_nt: TGCAGTGCTAGGCCGGGGGGGAAAAACATTCAGTACTTC

j_call: TRBJ2-1
clone_size: .
v_call: TRBV7-8
d_call: .
cdr3_aa: CASSGRGGHNNEQFF
cdr3_nt: TGTGCCAGCAGCGGCAGGGGGGGGCATAACAATGAGCAGTTCTTC

j_call: TRBJ1-5
clone_size: .
v_call: TRBV7-2
d_call: .
cdr3_aa: CASSLEGGGLWNQPQHF
cdr3_nt: TGTGCCAGCAGCTTAGAGGGCGGGGGGCTCTGGAATCAGCCCCAGCATTTT

j_call: TRBJ1-1
clone_size: .
v_call: TRBV5-1
d_call: TRBD1
cdr3_aa: CASSSGQGAVNTEAFF
cdr3_nt: TGCGCCAGCAGCTCAGGACAGGGGGCAGTGAACACTGAAGCTTTCTTT

j_call: TRBJ2-1
clone_size: few
v_call: TRBV4-2
d_call: .
cdr3_aa: CASSQVPTGTYNEQFF
cdr3_nt: TGTGCCAGCAGCCAAGTCCCGACAGGAACCTACAATGAGCAGTTCTTC

j_call: TRBJ1-4
clone_size: .
v_call: TRBV7-9
d_call: .
cdr3_aa: CASSLVPGKATNEKLFF
cdr3_nt: TGTGCCAGCAGCTTAGTCCCGGGGAAAGCAACTAATGAAAAACTGTTTTTT

j_call: TRBJ1-2
clone_size: .
v_call: TRBV28
d_call: .
cdr3_aa: CASSVLQAGGGYTF
cdr3_nt: TGTGCCAGCAGTGTACTACAGGCGGGGGGTGGCTACACCTTC

j_call: TRBJ2-3
clone_size: many
v_call: TRBV20-1
d_call: .
cdr3_aa: CSAIPRAWGTQYF
cdr3_nt: TGCAGTGCTATCCCCAGGGCATGGGGTACGCAGTATTTT

j_call: TRBJ2-5
clone_size: few
v_call: TRBV11-2
d_call: .
cdr3_aa: CASAGGIGETQYF
cdr3_nt: TGTGCCAGCGCCGGGGGCATTGGAGAGACCCAGTACTTC

j_call: TRBJ2-1
clone_size: few
v_call: TRBV3-1
d_call: TRBD2
cdr3_aa: CASSQDRIAGGFGQFF
cdr3_nt: TGTGCCAGCAGCCAAGATCGAATAGCGGGGGGTTTCGGGCAGTTCTTC

j_call: TRBJ2-1
clone_size: .
v_call: TRBV19
d_call: .
cdr3_aa: CASSKGAGGIAYNEQFF
cdr3_nt: TGTGCCAGTAGTAAGGGGGCGGGGGGCATCGCCTACAATGAGCAGTTCTTC

j_call: TRBJ2-5
clone_size: .
v_call: TRBV20-1
d_call: .
cdr3_aa: CSAIELNQETQYF
cdr3_nt: TGCAGTGCTATTGAACTTAACCAAGAGACCCAGTACTTC

j_call: TRBJ2-1
clone_size: .
v_call: TRBV20-1
d_call: .
cdr3_aa: CSAIGTPSNEQFF
cdr3_nt: TGCAGTGCTATCGGGACTCCCAGTAATGAGCAGTTCTTC

j_call: TRBJ1-2
clone_size: .
v_call: TRBV9
d_call: .
cdr3_aa: CASSVEDGYYGYTF
cdr3_nt: TGTGCCAGCAGCGTAGAGGACGGGTACTATGGCTACACCTTC

j_call: TRBJ2-1
clone_size: few
v_call: TRBV5-1
d_call: TRBD1
cdr3_aa: CASRRDRVNNEQFF
cdr3_nt: TGCGCCAGCAGAAGGGACAGGGTTAACAATGAGCAGTTCTTC

j_call: TRBJ2-6
clone_size: .
v_call: TRBV7-7
d_call: .
cdr3_aa: CASSLVSGRNSGANVLTF
cdr3_nt: TGTGCCAGCAGCTTAGTTTCAGGACGGAACTCTGGGGCCAACGTCCTGACTTTC